Below, 16 T cell receptor beta chains from the same sample are listed, as sequenced in a study of T cells in Graves' hyperthyroidism and ophthalmopathy. What was amplified from RNA transcripts were TCR beta CDR3 regions. With the HTBI primer set, the TCR CDR3 went through a first round of RT-PCR. TCRdb processed the multiplex PCR reads anew with MiXCR; each CDR3 protein has one entry. The sample lists about 740,000 distinct CDR3 sequences; 14% were seen once. The source material was blood. These receptors were taken from a woman in her late teens or twenties with Graves' hyperthyroidism.

The chain's CDR3 is CASSYMGSTQETQYF. DNA of the CDR3: TGTGCCAGCAGTTACATGGGAAGTACTCAAGAGACCCAGTACTTC. The gene calls are TRBV6-2 or TRBV6-3 and TRBJ2-5; D unclear. Trimming stripped 2 bases from V and 2 bases from J, with 12 bases between. CDR3 length equals 15 residues. Per the germline V gene, CDR1 is MNHEY and CDR2 is SVGEGT.

This clonotype was picked up many times. V and J are TRBV27 and TRBJ2-1, with 7 bases aligning to TRBD2. The junction had 9 bases not matched to a gene; V was cut back by 1 base and J by 9 bases. The CDR3 covers 15 residues. Germline V gene sequence: CDR1 MNHEY, CDR2 SMNVEV (reference sequence). The CDR3 loop is CASSLFSSGVREQFF. CDR3 nucleotide sequence: TGTGCCAGCAGTTTATTCTCCAGCGGGGTGCGTGAGCAGTTCTTC.

This clonotype was recorded many times. The chain has TRBV5-1 and TRBJ2-5, with 14 positions matching TRBD2. V shed 3 bases, J shed 4 bases, and the junction held 8 bases outside the gene matches. The CDR3 runs 17 residues. Germline CDR1 and CDR2: SGHRS and YFSETQ. The CDR3 nucleotides read TGCGCCAGCAGCTCCGGACTAGCGGGAGGCCACCGAGAGACCCAGTACTTC. It codes for CASSSGLAGGHRETQYF.

This chain uses TRBV25-1 with TRBJ2-2, with 8 bases fitting TRBD2. J gave up 5 bases and V 3 bases, and 8 bases lay outside the gene matches. This CDR3 is built from 16 residues. Germline assignment: CDR1 MGHDK and CDR2 SYGVNS. The DNA for the CDR3 is TGTGCCAGCAGTGATTTCGGGACTAGATATACCGGGGAGCTGTTTTTT. It specifies CASSDFGTRYTGELFF.

The chain joins TRBV12-3 or TRBV12-4 to TRBJ2-1; TRBD2 agrees at 7 bases. V dropped 3 bases and J dropped 1; count of bases not matched to a gene: 6. The CDR3 is 16 residues long. The CDR3 loop reads CASSLSSGGSYNEQFF. For the CDR3, the DNA is TGTGCCAGCAGTTTGTCTAGCGGTGGGTCCTACAATGAGCAGTTCTTC.

This clonotype was found many times. The chain employs TRBV28 and TRBJ2-1; 9 bases line up with TRBD2. The CDR3 length is 15 residues. Germline V gene data show CDR1 as MDHEN and CDR2 as SYDVKM. J was trimmed by 9 bases and V by 5 bases; bases with no gene match: 11. Here the CDR3 reads CASSPSREGLREQFF. Here the CDR3 DNA reads TGTGCCAGCAGTCCCTCGCGGGAGGGCCTTCGTGAGCAGTTCTTC.

The chain carries TRBV7-8 and TRBJ2-3; TRBD2 aligns across 7 bases. With V trimmed by 6 bases and J by 4 bases, 7 bases remained unmatched. The CDR3 contains 14 residues. Germline V CDR1 and CDR2: SGHVS, FQNEAQ. The chain's CDR3 is CASSLAVPPDTQYF. The CDR3 bases are TGTGCCAGCAGTCTAGCGGTGCCCCCAGATACGCAGTATTTT.

V usage is TRBV6-5 and J usage is TRBJ2-3; 7 bases match TRBD1. Germline V gene data show CDR1 as MNHEY and CDR2 as SVGAGI. The V gene end was trimmed by 0 bases and the J gene end by 4 bases; junction bases not matched to a gene: 10. This CDR3 region has 17 residues. In DNA form, the CDR3 reads TGTGCCAGCAGTTACTCCCCTCGACAGGGCCGGCCAGATACGCAGTATTTT. The encoded protein is CASSYSPRQGRPDTQYF.

This clonotype was recorded once. The V gene is TRBV6-5, the J gene TRBJ1-2; TRBD1 agrees at 8 bases. The V segment lost 3 bases and the J segment 4 bases; nucleotides outside the gene matches: 7. Germline lookup yields CDR1 MNHEY and CDR2 SVGAGI. The CDR3 covers 15 residues. CDR3 bases: TGTGCCAGCAGTTATCGGCAGGGGGCTTTCTATGGCTACACCTTC. Protein product: CASSYRQGAFYGYTF.

The chain has TRBV25-1 and TRBJ1-4; D gene ambiguous. The V end was cut by 4 bases, the J end by 0 bases, with 12 bases between. This CDR3 comprises 16 residues. Germline V gene data show CDR1 as MGHDK and CDR2 as SYGVNS. The CDR3 DNA reads TGTGCCAGCAGTGGTTGGACCCCCGCAACTAATGAAAAACTGTTTTTT. Its translation is CASSGWTPATNEKLFF.

The chain employs TRBV20-1 and TRBJ2-5; weak D call: TRBD1 (6 bases). Germline CDR1 and CDR2: DFQATT and SNEGSKA (reference sequence). V lost 3 bases to trimming and J lost 5 bases, with 16 bases between them. CDR3 length: 14 residues. DNA for the CDR3: TGCAGTGCTAGCGAGGACAGATTGGGGGAGACCCAGTACTTC. This gives the protein CSASEDRLGETQYF.

This clonotype was counted only a few times. The chain links TRBV5-6 to TRBJ2-5; D is possibly TRBD2 (5 bases). The CDR3 is made up of 12 amino acids. CDR1 SGHDT and CDR2 YYEEEE come from the germline V gene. Trimming took 4 bases from V and 6 from J, leaving 10 bases between them. For the CDR3, the DNA is TGTGCCAGCAGCCAAAGGGAGCAGACCCAGTACTTC. The encoded protein is CASSQREQTQYF.

With respect to this clonotype: A read error may be the cause here, since a much bigger clone is one base away. The genes are TRBV28 and TRBJ2-1, with TRBD2 identical over 11 bases. The end of the DNA aligns better with TRBJ2-7, so the J call may be wrong. The CDR3 consists of 19 residues. In germline, CDR1 is MDHEN, CDR2 SYDVKM. The CDR3 is CASSRKISGRALSYNEQYF. The CDR3 DNA follows: TGTGCCAGCAGCCGAAAGATTAGCGGGAGGGCCTTGTCCTACAATGAGCAGTACTTC.

This clonotype was counted many times. The chain recombines TRBV11-2 with TRBJ2-7; D is possibly TRBD1 or TRBD2 (5 bases each). V was shortened by 4 bases and J by 2 bases, with 15 bases between the two germline ends. The germline CDR1 and CDR2 sequences are SGHAT and FQNNGV. This CDR3 is built from 15 residues. The CDR3 DNA follows: TGTGCCAGCAGCTACCGGGACCCCGGGCCCTACGAGCAGTACTTC. Protein sequence: CASSYRDPGPYEQYF.

This clonotype was found many times. V usage is TRBV6-1 and J usage is TRBJ2-7, with a possible D match to TRBD1 (5 bases). The CDR3 spans 13 residues. Germline CDR1 and CDR2: MNHNS and SASEGT. V lost 0 bases, J lost 8 bases, and 11 bases lay in between. The CDR3 DNA sequence: TGTGCCAGCAGTGAAGCAAGGGGTGGGAAGCAGTACTTC. Encoded protein: CASSEARGGKQYF.

This clonotype has ten or more counts. The chain joins TRBV7-2 to TRBJ2-7; D not resolved. From germline, CDR1 is SGHTA and CDR2 FQGNSA. The CDR3 is 13 amino acids. Deletions cut 5 bases from V and 3 bases from J, with 11 bases between. CDR3 bases: TGTGCCAGCAGCGCTAGACCCAACTACGAGCAGTACTTC. Protein product: CASSARPNYEQYF.